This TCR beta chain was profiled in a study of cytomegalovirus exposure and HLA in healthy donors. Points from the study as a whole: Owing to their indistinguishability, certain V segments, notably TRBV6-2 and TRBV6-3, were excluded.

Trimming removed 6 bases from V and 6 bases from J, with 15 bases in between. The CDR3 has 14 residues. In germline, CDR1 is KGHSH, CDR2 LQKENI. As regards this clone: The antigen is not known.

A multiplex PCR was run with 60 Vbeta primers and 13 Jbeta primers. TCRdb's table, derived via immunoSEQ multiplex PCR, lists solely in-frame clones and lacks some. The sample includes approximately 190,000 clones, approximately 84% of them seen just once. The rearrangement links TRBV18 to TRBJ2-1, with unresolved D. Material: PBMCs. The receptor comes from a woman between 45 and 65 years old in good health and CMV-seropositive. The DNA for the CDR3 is TGTGCCAGCTCGTCCCCAAACGGTCTCAATGAGCAGTTCTTC. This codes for CASSSPNGLNEQFF.